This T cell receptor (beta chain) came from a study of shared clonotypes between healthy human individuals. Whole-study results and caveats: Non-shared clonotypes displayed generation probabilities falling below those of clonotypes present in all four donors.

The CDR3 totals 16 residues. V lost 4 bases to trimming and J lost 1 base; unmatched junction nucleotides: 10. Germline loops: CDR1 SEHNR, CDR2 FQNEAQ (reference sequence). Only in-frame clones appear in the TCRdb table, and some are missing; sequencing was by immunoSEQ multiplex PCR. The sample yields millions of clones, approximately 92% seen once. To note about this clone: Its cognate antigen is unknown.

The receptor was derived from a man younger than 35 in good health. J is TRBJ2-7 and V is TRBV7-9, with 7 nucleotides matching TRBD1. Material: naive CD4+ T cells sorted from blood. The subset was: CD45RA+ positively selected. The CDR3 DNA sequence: TGTGCCAGCAGCTCCATAAACCGGGACAGATCCTACGAGCAGTACTTC. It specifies CASSSINRDRSYEQYF.